The clone carrying this T cell receptor (beta chain) was seen many times. The antigen is undetermined. TCRdb called the 5' RACE reads again in MiXCR, with one record for every CDR3 protein. In the table there are about 210,000 distinct CDR3 sequences, more than 5.5% of which are singletons. The data were taken from a study of CD8 T cells in ankylosing spondylitis. Study-wide results and limits: For ankylosing spondylitis blood, a TCR beta motif of 7 or 8 highly homologous variants appeared characteristic. Disease-linked clones bore a CD8+ phenotype and were relatively rare in peripheral blood.

The CDR3 extends over 13 amino acids. Germline CDR1 reads MNHEY; CDR2 reads SMNVEV (reference sequence). With 7 bases clipped from V and 8 bases from J, the junction kept 8 bases outside the gene matches. This clonotype was sampled from a male donor with ankylosing spondylitis. The J gene is TRBJ2-1, the V gene TRBV27; 7 bases are a match to TRBD2. Material: blood, either unsorted or a sorted T cell fraction (not recorded which). The CDR3 protein is CASNLGRGDEQFF. In nucleotides, the CDR3 is TGTGCCAGCAATCTTGGGAGGGGCGATGAGCAGTTCTTC.